This TCR beta chain is from a study of CD8 T cells in Susac syndrome. Findings and caveats of the study: Total CD8+ and CD8+ TEMRA repertoires contained over 15 and five Susac-specific public clones, respectively.

Details on this clonotype: The antigen is undetermined.

The RNA input was roughly 0.45 to 1 ug, and it was reverse transcribed with random hexamers. Each CDR3 protein gets one entry after TCRdb re-called the immunoSEQ multiplex PCR reads with MiXCR. This table holds fewer than 85,000 distinct CDR3 sequences, around 94% found once. Trimming took 3 bases from V and 4 from J, leaving 12 bases between them. The CDR3 runs 14 residues. The sequence was collected from a human donor with Susac syndrome. This chain uses TRBV12-3 or TRBV12-4 with TRBJ2-5; either TRBD1 or TRBD2 may supply D (5 bases each). The specimen sequenced was CD8+ T cells from PBMCs. The CDR3 reads CASSFGGSIETQYF. The CDR3 DNA reads TGTGCCAGCAGTTTTGGGGGTTCGATAGAGACCCAGTACTTC.